This TCR beta chain was sequenced for a study of cytomegalovirus exposure and HLA in healthy donors. This CDR3 has 15 residues. Germline V gene data show CDR1 as MNHNS and CDR2 as SASEGT. Losses at the gene ends were 6 bases for V and 8 bases for J; bases not matched to a gene: 12. PCR employed 60 Vbeta and 13 Jbeta primers. TCRdb's table, derived via immunoSEQ multiplex PCR, lists solely in-frame clones and lacks some. The sample has approximately 190,000 clones, 82% seen once; the top ten hold 0.8%. This clone was observed a handful of times. Healthy individuals who donated bone marrow served as the donors.

This sequence originates from a woman under 30 in good health and CMV-seronegative. This rearrangement joins TRBV6-1 to TRBJ2-1; 8 bases match TRBD1. The sample consisted of PBMCs. The CDR3 loop reads CASSPRGRPGHEQFF. The CDR3 bases are TGTGCCAGCAGCCCCAGGGGGCGCCCGGGCCATGAGCAGTTCTTC.